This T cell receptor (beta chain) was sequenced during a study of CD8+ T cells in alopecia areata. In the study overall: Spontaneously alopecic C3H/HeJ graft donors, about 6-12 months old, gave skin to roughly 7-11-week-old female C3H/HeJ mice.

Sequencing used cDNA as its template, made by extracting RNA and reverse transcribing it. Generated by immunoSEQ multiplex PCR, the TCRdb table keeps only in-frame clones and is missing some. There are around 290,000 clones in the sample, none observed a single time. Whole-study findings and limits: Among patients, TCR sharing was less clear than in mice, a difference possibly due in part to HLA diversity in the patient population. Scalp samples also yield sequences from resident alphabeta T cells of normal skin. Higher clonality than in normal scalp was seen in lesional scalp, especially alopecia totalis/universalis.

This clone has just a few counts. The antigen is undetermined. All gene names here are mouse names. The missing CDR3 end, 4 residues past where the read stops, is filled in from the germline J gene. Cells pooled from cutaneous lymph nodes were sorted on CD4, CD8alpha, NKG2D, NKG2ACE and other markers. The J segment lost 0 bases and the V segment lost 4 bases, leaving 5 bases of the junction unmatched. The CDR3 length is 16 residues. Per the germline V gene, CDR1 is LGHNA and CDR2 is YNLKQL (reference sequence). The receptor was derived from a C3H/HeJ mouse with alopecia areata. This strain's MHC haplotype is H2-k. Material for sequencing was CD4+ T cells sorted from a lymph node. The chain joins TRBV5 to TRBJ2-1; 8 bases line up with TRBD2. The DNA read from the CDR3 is TGTGCCAGCAGCCCCGACTGGGGAAATAACTATGCT. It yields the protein CASSPDWGNNYA. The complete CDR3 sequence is CASSPDWGNNYAEQFF.